The rows below give T cell receptor beta chains drawn from one sample of a study of control samples from healthy donors and cancer patients. Libraries were prepared by immunoSEQ multiplex PCR; TCRdb keeps only in-frame clonotypes and omits some of them. Among 75,000 to 100,000 clones, 88% were seen once, and the ten largest hold roughly 14%. The sequenced sample consisted of blood. The receptors derive from a man younger than 45 in good health. CDR3s leave out the opening cysteine and the closing phenylalanine or tryptophan.

v_call,cdr3_length,j_call,cdr3_aa
TRBV4-1,11,TRBJ2-3,ASSQADYHTQY
TRBV5-1,10,TRBJ2-2,ASTLNTGELF
TRBV28,13,TRBJ2-4,ASCSYAVAKNIQY
TRBV7-2,13,TRBJ2-3,ASSSSSLGSDTQY
TRBV2,12,TRBJ1-2,TRDNQGEGYGYT
TRBV25-1,10,TRBJ1-4,ASSRQGEKLF
TRBV20-1,11,TRBJ1-1,SASRGMNTEAF
TRBV30,11,TRBJ1-2,AWTHEGPYGYT
TRBV7-9,9,TRBJ2-2,ASRDTGELF
TRBV19,10,TRBJ2-1,ASSPSPWGQF
TRBV28,9,TRBJ1-1,ASSPNTEAF
TRBV5-1,14,TRBJ2-7,ASSWGGSGGSYEQY
TRBV4-1,15,TRBJ2-1,ASSQGPLAGLYNEQF
TRBV29-1,12,TRBJ2-1,SVGDGSSYNEQF
TRBV27,13,TRBJ2-1,ASSLGAGGHNEQF
TRBV2,11,TRBJ2-7,ASSEALRHEQY
TRBV27,11,TRBJ2-7,ASSITRKREQY
TRBV2,12,TRBJ2-7,AIVQGDRTYEQY
TRBV2,13,TRBJ2-2,ASTNGGSDTGELF
TRBV6-4,17,TRBJ2-7,ASSDSITRLAVYSYEQY
TRBV19,9,TRBJ1-1,ASSTGTEAF
TRBV3-1/TRBV3-2,13,TRBJ1-5,ASSPQAVGNQPQH
TRBV5-6,12,TRBJ2-7,ASSVGTPTYEQY
TRBV7-3,14,TRBJ2-1,ASSLLGVGLRDEQF
TRBV11-2,12,TRBJ1-4,ASSLTGGNEKLF
TRBV21-1,13,TRBJ2-2,ASSKGTGDTGELF
TRBV19,13,TRBJ2-5,ASSIDHLLRETQY
TRBV4-1,13,TRBJ2-1,ASSQDGRGWGEQF
TRBV30,10,TRBJ1-2,AWSGTALGYT
TRBV2,11,TRBJ2-7,ASQTGASYEQY
TRBV19,16,TRBJ1-2,ASSTSTQQGGFNYGYT